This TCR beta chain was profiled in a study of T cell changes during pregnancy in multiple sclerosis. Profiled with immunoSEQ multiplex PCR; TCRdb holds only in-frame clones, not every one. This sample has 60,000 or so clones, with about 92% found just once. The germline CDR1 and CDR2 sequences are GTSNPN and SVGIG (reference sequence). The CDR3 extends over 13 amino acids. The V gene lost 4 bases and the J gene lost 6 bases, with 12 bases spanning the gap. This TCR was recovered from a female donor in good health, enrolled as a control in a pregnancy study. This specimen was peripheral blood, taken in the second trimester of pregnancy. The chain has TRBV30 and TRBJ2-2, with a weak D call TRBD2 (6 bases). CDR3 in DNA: TGTGCCTGGATGGGGGGAGGCGCCGGGGAGCTGTTTTTT. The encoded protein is CAWMGGGAGELFF.